This entry features one TCR beta chain sequence. These data originate in a study of cytomegalovirus exposure and HLA in healthy donors. Germline-derived CDR1 and CDR2 are SGHDT and YYEEEE. The CDR3 consists of 13 residues. Primers included in the PCR were 60 Vbeta and 13 Jbeta primers. The method was immunoSEQ multiplex PCR; TCRdb's version includes in-frame clones alone and lacks a portion of them. The data contain about 150,000 clones, more than 75% of them singletons. This sequence originates from a male donor in good health and CMV-seronegative. The sequencing input was PBMCs. The gene calls are TRBV5-6 and TRBJ2-5; tentative D call: TRBD1 (5 bases). The assigned J gene may be wrong: the sequence end matches TRBJ2-7 better. The chain's CDR3 is CASSRQSSYEQYF. The CDR3 nucleotides are TGTGCCAGCAGCCGACAGAGCTCCTACGAGCAGTACTTC.